Following are 19 T cell receptor beta chains from one sample sequenced in a study of cytomegalovirus exposure and HLA in healthy donors. The study ran its PCR with 60 Vbeta and 13 Jbeta primers. Assay: immunoSEQ multiplex PCR; the TCRdb copy retains only in-frame clones and omits some. The data hold about 130,000 clones, with around three quarters observed a single time. Source material: PBMCs. These TCRs come from a woman aged 55-70 years in good health and CMV-seropositive.

The chain links TRBV5-1 to TRBJ2-7, with D possibly TRBD1 on 5 matching bases. The CDR3 has 15 residues. Germline loops: CDR1 SGHRS, CDR2 YFSETQ. Trimming left V 0 bases short and J 3 bases short, with 13 bases between. Here the CDR3 reads CASSLAEDIGYEQYF. The DNA for the CDR3 is TGCGCCAGCAGCTTGGCCGAGGACATAGGCTACGAGCAGTACTTC.

J is TRBJ2-2 and V is TRBV6-5; tentative D call: TRBD1 (6 bases). Germline V lookup: CDR1 MNHEY, CDR2 SVGAGI. The CDR3 consists of 13 residues. V lost 8 bases and J lost 1, with 8 bases in between. This chain's CDR3 is CASGGQNTGELFF. In nucleotides, the CDR3 is TGTGCCAGCGGGGGACAGAACACCGGGGAGCTGTTTTTT.

This chain uses TRBV27 with TRBJ1-1; 7 positions agree with TRBD1. CDR3 size: 16 residues. In germline, CDR1 is MNHEY, CDR2 SMNVEV (reference sequence). V dropped 0 bases and J dropped 5; count of bases not matched to a gene: 9. The chain's CDR3 is CASSLSPGGDLTEAFF. Here the CDR3 DNA reads TGTGCCAGCAGTTTATCGCCAGGGGGAGATTTGACTGAAGCTTTCTTT.

V gene TRBV28 combines with J gene TRBJ1-2; D unresolved. CDR1 is MDHEN and CDR2 is SYDVKM in the germline V gene. V was pared by 5 bases and J by 3 bases, with 4 bases between. The CDR3 runs 11 residues. The CDR3 DNA reads as TGTGCCAGCAGTACTTACTATGGCTACACCTTC. Protein: CASSTYYGYTF.

This clone occurred a few times. The chain has TRBV5-6 and TRBJ1-1, with D perhaps matching TRBD1 (6 bases). V was shortened by 0 bases and J by 11 bases, with 14 bases between the two germline ends. CDR1 and CDR2 (germline): SGHDT, YYEEEE. The CDR3 is made up of 13 amino acids. CDR3 residues: CASSLGGGIGAFF. CDR3 nucleotide sequence: TGTGCCAGCAGCTTGGGTGGGGGCATCGGGGCTTTCTTT.

The chain combines TRBV18 with TRBJ1-1; maybe TRBD1 (6 bases). This CDR3 region has 14 residues. Trimming pared 4 bases from V and 4 bases from J, leaving 13 bases between. Germline CDR1 reads KGHSH; CDR2 reads LQKENI. CDR3 DNA: TGTGCCAGCTCACTAGCCGGACAGACCACTGAAGCTTTCTTT. Residues: CASSLAGQTTEAFF.

The chain carries TRBV11-2 and TRBJ1-2, with D possibly matching TRBD1 (5 bases). Trimming took 1 base from V and 7 from J, leaving 10 bases between them. This CDR3 region has 13 residues. CDR1 and CDR2 from the germline V gene are SGHAT and FQNNGV. The CDR3 nucleotides are TGTGCCAGCAGCTTAGTGACCGGGGGTGGCTACACCTTC. As protein: CASSLVTGGGYTF.

The chain has TRBV2 and TRBJ1-5; 7 bases agree with TRBD1. The germline CDR1 and CDR2 sequences are SNHLY and FYNNEI. The V segment lost 5 bases and the J segment 7 bases; nucleotides outside the gene matches: 11. The CDR3 is made up of 15 amino acids. In DNA form, the CDR3 reads TGTGCCAGCAGTCGAAACCGACAGGGAGAGCAGCCCCAGCATTTT. It specifies CASSRNRQGEQPQHF.

This chain connects TRBV5-6 to TRBJ1-2; D perhaps matches TRBD1 (5 bases). The germline V and J ends were trimmed by 1 base and 3 bases, with 16 bases remaining between them. The germline V gene has CDR1 SGHDT and CDR2 YYEEEE. This CDR3 has 16 amino acids. CDR3 DNA: TGTGCCAGCAGCTTGCCAGGGACTCCCCCGGACTATGGCTACACCTTC. It encodes CASSLPGTPPDYGYTF.

This chain uses TRBV7-8 with TRBJ1-2; 7 nucleotides align to TRBD1. Trimming removed 5 bases from V and 6 bases from J; junction bases left unmatched: 12. This CDR3 has 15 residues. Germline values: CDR1 SGHVS, CDR2 FQNEAQ. CDR3 in DNA: TGTGCCAGCAGCACCCGACAGGGAAGTTCCGATGGCTACACCTTC. Residues: CASSTRQGSSDGYTF. Full variable domain (outside the CDR3, taken from reference TRBV7-8 and TRBJ1-2): GAGVSQSPRYKVAKRGQDVALRCDPISGHVSLFWYQQALGQGPEFLTYFQNEAQLDKSGLPSDRFFAERPEGSVSTLKIQRTQQEDSAVYLCASSTRQGSSDGYTFGSGTRLTVV.

Only one count was recorded for this clone. This chain connects TRBV11-3 to TRBJ1-5, with a tentative D call TRBD1 (6 bases). Germline assignment: CDR1 SGHNT and CDR2 YENEEA. The CDR3 covers 11 residues. The V end lost 7 bases, the J end lost 15 bases, and 16 bases lay between the germline ends. This chain's CDR3 is CASILGQGPHF. CDR3 coding DNA: TGTGCCAGCATCTTGGGGCAGGGGCCGCATTTT.

V is TRBV2 and J is TRBJ1-1, with TRBD1 identical over 9 bases. The ends lost 4 bases at V and 5 bases at J; junction bases unmatched: 8. This CDR3 has 15 amino acids. CDR1 and CDR2 from the germline V gene are SNHLY and FYNNEI. The CDR3 is CASSGDRVLLTEAFF. CDR3 bases: TGTGCCAGCAGTGGGGACAGGGTTTTGTTGACTGAAGCTTTCTTT.

The V and J genes are TRBV7-6 and TRBJ2-2; D unresolved. This CDR3 spans 14 amino acids. The ends were cut back, 1 base at V and 4 bases at J, with 7 bases in the middle. Germline V gives CDR1 SGHVS, CDR2 FNYEAQ. The DNA of the CDR3 is TGTGCCAGCAGCTTAGATTCGAGCACCGGGGAGCTGTTTTTT. Its protein product is CASSLDSSTGELFF.

The sample holds a few counts of this clone. V usage is TRBV19 and J usage is TRBJ1-5, with D hard to call. Per germline, CDR1 LNHDA and CDR2 SQIVND (reference sequence). V lost 3 bases to trimming and J lost 2 bases, with 11 bases between them. CDR3 length: 15 amino acids. DNA for the CDR3: TGTGCCAGTAGTATTGAATCGGGTGGCAATCAGCCCCAGCATTTT. Translating it yields CASSIESGGNQPQHF.

This chain links TRBV19 with TRBJ1-1, with 8 bases aligning to TRBD1. The CDR3 sequence is 13 residues long. Losses at the gene ends were 2 bases for V and 10 bases for J; bases not matched to a gene: 6. Germline CDR1 and CDR2: LNHDA and SQIVND (reference sequence). The CDR3 protein is CASSIRTGQRAFF. Here the CDR3 DNA reads TGTGCCAGTAGTATAAGGACAGGGCAAAGAGCTTTCTTT.

This chain uses TRBV6-5 with TRBJ2-5, with TRBD2 identical over 14 bases. The CDR3 length is 14 residues. V dropped 6 bases and J dropped 7; count of bases not matched to a gene: 4. Germline V gives CDR1 MNHEY, CDR2 SVGAGI. The CDR3 spells CASRRTSGGTTQYF. In DNA, the CDR3 is TGTGCCAGCAGAAGGACTAGCGGGGGGACGACCCAGTACTTC.

The J gene is TRBJ2-3, the V gene TRBV6-5, with D possibly matching TRBD1 (6 bases). Trimming shortened V by 2 bases and J by 9 bases, and 15 bases separated the two germline ends. Germline CDR1 is MNHEY and CDR2 is SVGAGI. This CDR3 is built from 14 residues. The CDR3 region has the DNA TGTGCCAGCAGTTACGATGCAGGGGCCCGGACGCAGTATTTT. Protein sequence: CASSYDAGARTQYF.

The J gene is TRBJ1-5, the V gene TRBV19, with a weak D call TRBD1 (6 bases). The CDR3 totals 15 residues. Trimming took 3 bases from V and 5 from J, leaving 14 bases between them. CDR1 is LNHDA, CDR2 SQIVND, per germline (reference sequence). The CDR3 region has the DNA TGTGCCAGTAGTATCCGTGGCAGGGGAGATCAGCCCCAGCATTTT. It specifies CASSIRGRGDQPQHF.

This clone was picked up a small number of times. The rearrangement uses TRBV6-6 and TRBJ1-2; the D is unclear. Trimming pared 5 bases from V and 1 base from J, leaving 11 bases between. The germline V gene encodes CDR1 MNHNY and CDR2 SVGAGI (reference sequence). This CDR3 spans 14 amino acids. CDR3 nucleotide sequence: TGTGCCAGCAGTCTCGGACGGGATAACTATGGCTACACCTTC. As protein: CASSLGRDNYGYTF.